This T cell receptor (beta chain) emerged from a study of shared clonotypes between healthy human individuals. The table came from immunoSEQ multiplex PCR; TCRdb's copy has only in-frame clones and leaves some out. The sample gives 2 million to 3 million clones, 93% of which show up once; about 0.39% is in the top ten. Germline V gene data show CDR1 as LGHNA and CDR2 as YNFKEQ. Deletions cut 0 bases from V and 5 bases from J, with 4 bases between. This CDR3 comprises 12 residues. The TCR comes from a man between 18 and 35 years old in good health. Some clones in this sample may be carry-over from other donors' samples. Sample: naive CD4+ T cells from PBMCs. Subset reported: CD45RA+ positively selected. The J gene is TRBJ2-5, the V gene TRBV4-2, with D unclear. The CDR3 DNA sequence: TGTGCCAGCAGCCAAGATCTGGAGACCCAGTACTTC. It codes for CASSQDLETQYF.